One sample yielded the 16 T cell receptor beta chains listed below, sequenced in a study of blood T cell repertoires in COVID-19. Measured with immunoSEQ multiplex PCR; TCRdb has only the in-frame clones, and not every one. The top ten clones hold about 5% of a sample with 140,000 or so clones, 70% to 90% of them seen once. Source material: peripheral blood. Receptors originate from a woman in her forties or fifties with acute or convalescent COVID-19.

This clone was picked up many times. This chain links TRBV9 with TRBJ2-7; a possible D gene is TRBD2 (5 bases). CDR1 and CDR2 (germline): SGDLS, YYNGEE. There are 13 residues in the CDR3. The V end was cut by 3 bases, the J end by 3 bases, with 10 bases between. The CDR3 DNA is TGTGCCAGCAGCGCGCCCCGGGGCTACGAGCAGTACTTC. Translated, it gives CASSAPRGYEQYF.

This clone appeared a single time. The V gene is TRBV3-1 (or the pseudogene TRBV3-2), the J gene TRBJ2-4, with D possibly matching TRBD2 (6 bases). CDR3 length equals 16 residues. The germline V gene has CDR1 LGHDT and CDR2 YNNKEL (reference sequence). Trimming cost V 4 bases and J 0 bases, with 13 bases left between them. The CDR3 loop is CASSPRGRLAKNIQYF. In DNA form, the CDR3 reads TGTGCCAGCAGCCCCCGGGGGAGACTAGCCAAAAACATTCAGTACTTC.

The rearrangement uses TRBV19 and TRBJ1-2, with TRBD1 identical over 12 bases. The CDR3 loop spans 14 amino acids. Trimming cost V 8 bases and J 6 bases; bases outside gene matches: 7. Germline CDR1 LNHDA, CDR2 SQIVND (reference sequence). This CDR3 reads CASSLGTGGDGYTF. CDR3 DNA: TGTGCCAGTTCCCTCGGGACAGGGGGCGATGGCTACACCTTC.

CDR3 in DNA: TGTGCCAGCAGTAGTAGCGAGCTAGCCAAAAACATTCAGTACTTC. Translating it yields CASSSSELAKNIQYF. The chain has TRBV28 and TRBJ2-4; possibly TRBD2 for D (5 bases). The CDR3 contains 15 residues. Germline CDR1 and CDR2: MDHEN and SYDVKM. Between the trimmed V and J ends, which lost 5 bases and 0 bases, there was a span of 11 bases.

V gene TRBV20-1 combines with J gene TRBJ1-5; D call uncertain. The germline CDR1 and CDR2 sequences are DFQATT and SNEGSKA (reference sequence). Trimming cost V 3 bases and J 2 bases, with 14 bases left between them. The CDR3 is 15 residues long. The CDR3: CSASPSTVGNQPQHF. DNA of the CDR3: TGCAGTGCTAGTCCGAGTACCGTGGGCAATCAGCCCCAGCATTTT.

The rearrangement joins TRBV16 to TRBJ1-4, with 7 bases identical to TRBD1. CDR1 and CDR2 (germline): KGHSY, FQNENV. The CDR3 has 14 amino acids. The ends lost 0 bases at V and 7 bases at J; junction bases unmatched: 2. In DNA form, the CDR3 reads TGTGCCAGCAGCCAATCAGGGGGCGGTGAAAAACTGTTTTTT. Translation gives CASSQSGGGEKLFF.

The chain employs TRBV15 and TRBJ1-2; possible D gene TRBD1, 6 bases. Trimming pared 0 bases from V and 2 bases from J, leaving 13 bases between. CDR3 length equals 16 residues. CDR1 is LNHNV and CDR2 is YYDKDF in the germline V gene (reference sequence). The CDR3 spells CATSRDPGRGNYGYTF. In DNA form, the CDR3 reads TGTGCCACCAGCAGAGATCCGGGGAGGGGGAACTATGGCTACACCTTC.

Worth noting for this clone: A read error may account for a junction end that differs from germline. This CDR3 reads CASRVSRQGPCTF. In DNA, the CDR3 is TGTGCCAGCCGAGTCAGCCGGCAGGGTCCCTGCACCTTC. The chain carries TRBV6-5 and TRBJ2-7, with D possibly being TRBD1 (5 bases). Germline V gene data show CDR1 as MNHEY and CDR2 as SVGAGI. The CDR3 sequence is 13 residues long.

The chain has TRBV6-1 and TRBJ1-1, with a weak D call TRBD1 (6 bases). V lost 1 base to trimming and J lost 5 bases, with 20 bases between them. The CDR3 covers 17 residues. Germline CDR1 and CDR2: MNHNS and SASEGT. CDR3 DNA: TGTGCCAGCAGTGAAGTAAGGGACAAAAGGGGGAGAACTGAAGCTTTCTTT. Protein: CASSEVRDKRGRTEAFF.

The gene calls are TRBV2 and TRBJ2-7; 10 positions agree with TRBD1. Germline V CDR1 and CDR2: SNHLY, FYNNEI. The CDR3 is 14 amino acids. V trimming: 2 bases; J trimming: 6 bases; junction bases outside the gene matches: 4. CDR3 DNA sequence: TGTGCCAGCAGTGAAATGGGACAGGGGCTCGAGCAGTACTTC. Residues: CASSEMGQGLEQYF.

The V call is TRBV24-1, the J call TRBJ2-7, with TRBD1 identical over 7 bases. J gave up 5 bases and V 3 bases, and 12 bases lay outside the gene matches. The length of the CDR3 is 16 residues. Germline-derived CDR1 and CDR2 are KGHDR and SFDVKD. Here the CDR3 reads CATSDPRQGGTNEQYF. In DNA form, the CDR3 reads TGTGCCACCAGTGATCCCAGACAGGGCGGAACTAACGAGCAGTACTTC.

CDR3 nucleotide sequence: TGTGCCAGCAGCCAAGGAGGAAGGGGTTATGGCTACACCTTC. Translated, it gives CASSQGGRGYGYTF. The rearrangement joins TRBV3-1 (or the pseudogene TRBV3-2) to TRBJ1-2, with D perhaps matching TRBD1 (5 bases). The V end lost 1 base, the J end lost 5 bases, and 11 bases lay between the germline ends. This CDR3 has 14 residues. Germline values: CDR1 LGHDT, CDR2 YNNKEL (reference sequence).

The rearrangement links TRBV7-2 to TRBJ2-5; D unresolved. Looked up from germline, CDR1 is SGHTA and CDR2 is FQGNSA. V lost 2 bases, J lost 5 bases, and 15 bases lay in between. The CDR3 loop spans 15 amino acids. DNA of the CDR3: TGTGCCAGCAGCTTAACCGTACTACTGGCCGAGACCCAGTACTTC. This encodes CASSLTVLLAETQYF.

This chain connects TRBV7-9 to TRBJ1-3; D ambiguous. V was trimmed by 8 bases and J by 0 bases, leaving 11 bases between them. Germline values: CDR1 SEHNR, CDR2 FQNEAQ (reference sequence). This CDR3 is 14 amino acids long. The CDR3, as DNA: TGTGCCAGCCTTAGAGTAGTCTCTGGAAACACCATATATTTT. It encodes CASLRVVSGNTIYF.

The chain is built from TRBV28 and TRBJ1-6, with a tentative D call TRBD1 (6 bases). The germline gives CDR1 MDHEN, CDR2 SYDVKM. V dropped 11 bases and J dropped 5 bases, with 13 bases sitting between them. CDR3 length: 13 amino acids. The CDR3 sequence is CAGKGHDNSPLHF. Written as DNA, the CDR3 is TGTGCCGGGAAGGGACACGATAATTCACCCCTCCACTTT.

This sequence joins TRBV3-1 (or the pseudogene TRBV3-2) and TRBJ1-2; no definite D call. The CDR3 runs to 18 residues. CDR1 LGHDT and CDR2 YNNKEL come from the germline V gene (reference sequence). V lost 2 bases to trimming and J lost 4 bases, with 23 bases between them. CDR3 region: CASSQPLTLKTGVYGYTF. The CDR3 DNA reads as TGTGCCAGCAGCCAACCCCTTACCCTTAAGACCGGAGTCTATGGCTACACCTTC.